These 23 T cell receptor beta chains came from one sample sequenced in a study of identical twins. TCRdb fed the 5' RACE reads into MiXCR, producing one record per CDR3 protein. The sample contains 1.5 million to 2 million distinct CDR3 sequences, under 35% of which appear only once. The specimen sequenced was cord blood. All receptors come from a newborn girl in good health.

This clonotype was picked up many times. The chain combines TRBV29-1 with TRBJ2-1, with D perhaps TRBD2 (5 bases). The V end was cut by 3 bases, the J end by 6 bases, with 9 bases between. The length of the CDR3 is 12 residues. Germline loops: CDR1 SQVTM, CDR2 ANQGSEA. CDR3 in DNA: TGCAGCGTTGACGATGAGGGCAATGAGCAGTTCTTC. Translated, it gives CSVDDEGNEQFF.

In the case of this clonotype: This may arise from a read error, as a much more abundant clone is one base away. V usage is TRBV4-2 and J usage is TRBJ2-3; D may be TRBD2 (6 bases). V was pared by 0 bases and J by 8 bases, with 24 bases between. The CDR3 has 18 residues. Germline CDR1 LGHNA, CDR2 YNFKEQ. The DNA of the CDR3 is TGTGCCAGCAGCCAAGATTTTGGTGGGAGGATCGGGAGAGGTACGCAGTATTTT. It codes for CASSQDFGGRIGRGTQYF.

This clonotype was seen a handful of times. The chain joins TRBV9 to TRBJ2-7; no clear D gene. The V gene's germline CDR1 is SGDLS and CDR2 YYNGEE. V was trimmed by 0 bases and J by 4 bases, leaving 14 bases between them. CDR3 size: 15 residues. The DNA for the CDR3 is TGTGCCAGCAGCGTAGGGCTTGGGCGATTGTACGAGCAGTACTTC. Amino acids: CASSVGLGRLYEQYF.

On this clonotype: This may be a read error, as it is one base from a much larger clone. V usage is TRBV28 and J usage is TRBJ2-3; D is uncertain. Trimming stripped 11 bases from V and 2 bases from J, with 11 bases between. CDR3 length: 12 amino acids. CDR1 and CDR2 from the germline V gene are MDHEN and SYDVKM. CDR3: CAGLSHTDTQYF. CDR3 bases: TGTGCCGGCCTAAGTCACACAGATACGCAGTATTTT.

The chain carries TRBV6-1 and TRBJ2-2; D gene ambiguous. The CDR3 sequence is 15 residues long. The V and J ends lost 5 bases and 3 bases respectively, with 13 bases between them. The germline V gene has CDR1 MNHNS and CDR2 SASEGT. CDR3 amino acids: CASSKLTRDTGELFF. DNA for the CDR3: TGTGCCAGCAGTAAGTTGACCCGGGACACCGGGGAGCTGTTTTTT.

In DNA form, the CDR3 reads TGTGCCAGCAGCCAAGGGGGCGGACTAGCGGGTTCTTCTAGCACAGATACGCAGTATTTT. It specifies CASSQGGGLAGSSSTDTQYF. The chain uses TRBV4-2 and TRBJ2-3; 11 bases align to TRBD2. The CDR3 contains 20 residues. The germline gives CDR1 LGHNA, CDR2 YNFKEQ. J was trimmed by 0 bases and V by 1 base; bases with no gene match: 12.

This sequence joins TRBV20-1 and TRBJ2-4, with D perhaps matching TRBD1 or TRBD2 (7 bases each). The CDR3 sequence is 15 residues long. Looked up from germline, CDR1 is DFQATT and CDR2 is SNEGSKA (reference sequence). V dropped 3 bases and J dropped 1 base, with 13 bases sitting between them. The CDR3 spells CSASWQGGAKNIQYF. CDR3 coding DNA: TGCAGTGCTAGCTGGCAGGGGGGGGCCAAAAACATTCAGTACTTC.

The rearrangement uses TRBV18 and TRBJ1-2; 11 bases align to TRBD1. Germline V gene lookup returns CDR1 KGHSH and CDR2 LQKENI. Trimming took 5 bases from V and 5 from J; bases not matched to a gene: 10. The CDR3 spans 16 residues. Here the CDR3 DNA reads TGTGCCAGCTCATTCGGACAGGGGGCTGCGAGGTATGGCTACACCTTC. This gives the protein CASSFGQGAARYGYTF. The full variable domain, with the rest looked up from reference TRBV18 and TRBJ1-2, is NAGVMQNPRHLVRRRGQEARLRCSPMKGHSHVYWYRQLPEEGLKFMVYLQKENIIDESGMPKERFSAEFPKEGPSILRIQQVVRGDSAAYFCASSFGQGAARYGYTFGSGTRLTVV.

This clonotype has only a few counts. The rearrangement joins TRBV28 to TRBJ2-7; D remains ambiguous. The V gene's germline CDR1 is MDHEN and CDR2 SYDVKM. This CDR3 comprises 14 residues. V was cut by 4 bases and J by 3 bases, with 13 bases left in between. DNA for the CDR3: TGTGCCAGCAGTTCGGCTAGACCCAGCTACGAGCAGTACTTC. It encodes CASSSARPSYEQYF.

The gene calls are TRBV28 and TRBJ2-7, with D maybe TRBD1 (7 bases). V was cut by 6 bases and J by 6 bases, with 24 bases left in between. CDR1 and CDR2 (germline): MDHEN, SYDVKM. This CDR3 region has 16 residues. The CDR3 nucleotides read TGTGCCAGCAGGATAACAGGGGACCCAGGGAGGATCGAGCAGTACTTC. It is translated as CASRITGDPGRIEQYF. The full variable domain, its missing parts supplied by reference TRBV28 and TRBJ2-7, is DVKVTQSSRYLVKRTGEKVFLECVQDMDHENMFWYRQDPGLGLRLIYFSYDVKMKEKGDIPEGYSVSREKKERFSLILESASTNQTSMYLCASRITGDPGRIEQYFGPGTRLTVT.

This sequence joins TRBV7-2 and TRBJ2-1; tentatively, D is TRBD1 or TRBD2 (6 bases each). CDR1 is SGHTA and CDR2 is FQGNSA in the germline V gene. Trimming removed 5 bases at V and 13 bases at J, with 21 bases between. The CDR3 consists of 14 residues. CDR3 DNA: TGTGCCAGCAGCGCCCGAAATTTTAGGGGGGAACAGTTCTTC. Protein sequence: CASSARNFRGEQFF. The full variable domain, completed using reference TRBV7-2 and TRBJ2-1, is GAGVSQSPSNKVTEKGKDVELRCDPISGHTALYWYRQSLGQGLEFLIYFQGNSAPDKSGLPSDRFSAERTGGSVSTLTIQRTQQEDSAVYLCASSARNFRGEQFFGPGTRLTVL.

This clonotype was seen more than once but under ten times. The chain couples TRBV5-6 to TRBJ2-5; TRBD2 agrees at 7 bases. V lost 0 bases, J lost 0 bases, and 2 bases stayed unmatched. The CDR3 length is 15 residues. The germline V gene has CDR1 SGHDT and CDR2 YYEEEE. The CDR3 DNA reads TGTGCCAGCAGCTTGGACGGGAGGTACCAAGAGACCCAGTACTTC. This gives the protein CASSLDGRYQETQYF.

This clonotype was detected a few times. The V and J genes are TRBV4-2 and TRBJ1-1, with D possibly TRBD1 on 5 matching bases. Germline V gene lookup returns CDR1 LGHNA and CDR2 YNFKEQ. V lost 1 base and J 2 bases, leaving 17 bases between the germline ends. This CDR3 has 17 residues. CDR3 protein: CASSQVRGRDHNTEAFF. CDR3 nucleotide sequence: TGTGCCAGCAGCCAAGTAAGGGGAAGAGACCACAACACTGAAGCTTTCTTT.

This chain uses TRBV11-3 with TRBJ2-1; perhaps TRBD1 as D (6 bases). The V end was cut by 0 bases, the J end by 5 bases, with 11 bases between. Germline loops: CDR1 SGHNT, CDR2 YENEEA. CDR3 size: 15 residues. As DNA, the CDR3 is TGTGCCAGCAGCTTAGATTCCGGGACAAACAATGAGCAGTTCTTC. Protein product: CASSLDSGTNNEQFF. Based on the CDR3 plus reference TRBV11-3 and TRBJ2-1, the full variable domain is EAGVVQSPRYKIIEKKQPVAFWCNPISGHNTLYWYLQNLGQGPELLIRYENEEAVDDSQLPKDRFSAERLKGVDSTLKIQPAELGDSAVYLCASSLDSGTNNEQFFGPGTRLTVL.

At least ten counts were recorded for this clonotype. The chain recombines TRBV12-3 or TRBV12-4 with TRBJ2-1; D is perhaps TRBD1 (5 bases). V was pared by 5 bases and J by 5 bases, with 7 bases between. This CDR3 spans 12 amino acids. DNA of the CDR3: TGTGCCAGCAGTAACAGGAACAATGAGCAGTTCTTC. Translating gives CASSNRNNEQFF.

This clonotype was counted between two and nine times. V gene TRBV5-4 combines with J gene TRBJ2-3, with TRBD1 matching 7 bases. The CDR3 consists of 15 residues. The V gene end was trimmed by 0 bases and the J gene end by 2 bases; junction bases not matched to a gene: 3. Germline V lookup: CDR1 SGHNT, CDR2 YYREEE (reference sequence). The CDR3 loop reads CASSLGGTDTDTQYF. The CDR3 DNA reads TGTGCCAGCAGCTTGGGTGGGACAGACACAGATACGCAGTATTTT.

The chain uses TRBV4-2 and TRBJ1-1; tentatively, D is TRBD1 (6 bases). Per germline, CDR1 LGHNA and CDR2 YNFKEQ. V was clipped by 4 bases and J by 5 bases, with 17 bases between them. The CDR3 spans 15 residues. The CDR3 sequence: CASSPQSTGQTEAFF. DNA of the CDR3: TGTGCCAGCAGCCCCCAAAGCACAGGGCAAACTGAAGCTTTCTTT.

This clonotype was observed a few times. This chain uses TRBV4-2 with TRBJ2-7; 9 bases line up with TRBD2. The germline V gene has CDR1 LGHNA and CDR2 YNFKEQ. Trimming at V came to 5 bases and at J to 6 bases, leaving 17 bases not matched to a gene. The CDR3 spans 17 residues. For the CDR3, the DNA is TGTGCCAGCAGCGAGGGGACTAGCTATCATTCTGCGTCCGAGCAGTACTTC. Its protein product is CASSEGTSYHSASEQYF.

In its sample, this clonotype was seen a few times. The V and J genes are TRBV28 and TRBJ2-3, with 8 bases lining up with TRBD2. The V segment lost 4 bases and the J segment 3 bases; nucleotides outside the gene matches: 12. The CDR3 extends over 17 amino acids. Germline V gene data show CDR1 as MDHEN and CDR2 as SYDVKM. The CDR3 DNA follows: TGTGCCAGCAGTTCCCTTGTTACGGGAGGGTGGACAGATACGCAGTATTTT. This encodes CASSSLVTGGWTDTQYF.

The rearrangement joins TRBV12-3 or TRBV12-4 to TRBJ2-6; possibly TRBD1 or TRBD2 for D (5 bases each). CDR3 length: 17 residues. Trimming removed 6 bases from V and 2 bases from J, with 17 bases in between. This CDR3 is CASRTGTAVTGANVLTF. DNA of the CDR3: TGTGCCAGCAGGACCGGGACGGCGGTCACTGGGGCCAACGTCCTGACTTTC.

This sequence joins TRBV10-3 and TRBJ1-2; D might be TRBD1 (5 bases). CDR1 and CDR2 from the germline V gene are ENHRY and SYGVKD. The CDR3 loop spans 17 amino acids. V was cut by 4 bases and J by 0 bases, with 18 bases left in between. The CDR3 here is CAISGRDAKIANYGYTF. The CDR3 nucleotides are TGTGCCATCAGTGGCAGGGATGCGAAGATAGCTAACTATGGCTACACCTTC.

The J gene is TRBJ1-2, the V gene TRBV5-6; 7 bases are a match to TRBD1. V lost 4 bases and J lost 5; bases outside the gene matches: 11. Germline CDR1 SGHDT, CDR2 YYEEEE. The CDR3 is 15 residues long. The CDR3 protein is CASSLLDRETYGYTF. The CDR3 bases are TGTGCCAGCAGCCTTTTAGACAGGGAAACTTATGGCTACACCTTC.

The J gene is TRBJ2-1, the V gene TRBV2; perhaps TRBD2 as D (5 bases). Trimming pared 3 bases from V and 6 bases from J, leaving 12 bases between. The V gene's germline CDR1 is SNHLY and CDR2 FYNNEI. The CDR3 spans 14 residues. The CDR3 sequence: CASSDKRSSNEQFF. CDR3 DNA: TGTGCCAGCAGTGATAAGCGGAGTTCCAATGAGCAGTTCTTC.